Listed below are T cell receptor beta chains from one sample, sequenced in a study of blood T cell repertoires in COVID-19. The table came from immunoSEQ multiplex PCR; TCRdb's copy has only in-frame clones and leaves some out. The data show 250,000 or so clones, 80% to 90% seen once. Source material: peripheral blood. These TCRs come from a man older than 75 with acute or convalescent COVID-19. Both conserved end residues are part of each CDR3. The order of the fields is clone size, V gene, D gene, J gene, CDR3 protein, CDR3 DNA. The D gene is left open where the match is weak. Not all rows give a size; the values are once, few, many and, for expanded clones, a class.

>NA|TRBV3-1/TRBV3-2|TRBD1|TRBJ2-2
CASKKPVGQGPTGELFF
TGTGCCAGCAAAAAACCTGTTGGACAGGGCCCCACCGGGGAGCTGTTTTTT
>NA|TRBV27|TRBD1|TRBJ2-5
CASSFSQGQTQYF
TGTGCCAGCAGTTTCTCACAGGGGCAGACCCAGTACTTC
>NA|TRBV4-3|NA|TRBJ2-6
CASSQDWASGANVLTF
TGCGCCAGCAGCCAAGACTGGGCCTCTGGGGCCAACGTCCTGACTTTC
>NA|TRBV4-2|TRBD2|TRBJ2-7
CASSHGTSALYEQYF
TGTGCCAGCAGCCATGGGACTAGCGCACTCTACGAGCAGTACTTC
>NA|TRBV7-2|NA|TRBJ1-5
CASSLEGGYNQPQHF
TGTGCCAGCAGCTTAGAGGGGGGGTATAATCAGCCCCAGCATTTT
>NA|TRBV19|NA|TRBJ1-1
CASSPTRLNTEAFF
TGTGCCAGTAGCCCGACACGGCTGAACACTGAAGCTTTCTTT
>NA|TRBV5-1|TRBD1|TRBJ2-1
CASSSASGTGSNEQFF
TGCGCCAGCAGCTCGGCTTCCGGGACAGGGAGCAATGAGCAGTTCTTC
>NA|TRBV13|NA|TRBJ1-3
CASSLRGGTSGNTIYF
TGTGCCAGCAGCTTAAGGGGAGGGACTTCTGGAAACACCATATATTTT
>NA|TRBV12-5|NA|TRBJ1-2
CASGLANPGLGYTF
TGTGCTAGTGGTTTGGCGAACCCAGGGTTGGGCTACACCTTC
>NA|TRBV27|NA|TRBJ1-1
CASSFPPGAGNTEAFF
TGTGCCAGCAGTTTCCCACCAGGGGCTGGGAACACTGAAGCTTTCTTT
>NA|TRBV7-2|NA|TRBJ1-2
CASSPPQGIGYGYTF
TGTGCCAGCAGCCCTCCCCAGGGTATAGGCTATGGCTACACCTTC
>NA|TRBV11-3|NA|TRBJ2-7
CASSLLWGRGYEQYF
TGTGCCAGCAGCTTACTTTGGGGGCGCGGGTACGAGCAGTACTTC
>NA|TRBV6-4|TRBD1|TRBJ1-6
CASSASGQGPIPNSPLHF
TGTGCCAGCAGTGCGAGTGGACAGGGACCGATTCCTAATTCACCCCTCCACTTT
>NA|TRBV19|NA|TRBJ2-5
CATTVVHGETQYF
TGTGCCACCACGGTGGTCCACGGGGAGACCCAGTACTTC
>NA|TRBV28|TRBD2|TRBJ2-1
CASSLSGRGVAEQFF
TGTGCCAGCAGTCTAAGCGGGAGGGGAGTGGCTGAGCAGTTCTTC
>NA|TRBV12-3/TRBV12-4|NA|TRBJ1-3
CASSLVGNTIYF
TGTGCCAGCAGTTTAGTAGGAAACACCATATATTTT
>NA|TRBV24-1|NA|TRBJ1-5
CATSLGAGNQPQHF
TGTGCCACCAGCCTCGGGGCGGGAAATCAGCCCCAGCATTTT
>NA|TRBV6-5|NA|TRBJ1-1
CASRARGGTEAFF
TGTGCCAGCAGGGCGCGGGGGGGCACTGAAGCTTTCTTT
>once|TRBV7-2|TRBD2|TRBJ2-2
CASSLNDGGSGTGELFF
TGTGCCAGCAGCTTAAATGATGGCGGGAGCGGCACCGGGGAGCTGTTTTTT
>NA|TRBV6-2/TRBV6-3|NA|TRBJ2-1
CASSGQHGNNEQFF
TGTGCCAGCAGCGGACAGCACGGGAACAATGAGCAGTTCTTC
>NA|TRBV18|NA|TRBJ1-4
CASSPFGVGADEKLFF
TGTGCCAGCTCACCATTTGGCGTTGGGGCGGATGAAAAACTGTTTTTT
>NA|TRBV5-6|NA|TRBJ1-2
CASSLDPFYGYTF
TGTGCCAGCAGCTTGGATCCCTTCTATGGCTACACCTTC
>NA|TRBV7-2|TRBD1|TRBJ1-6
CASSLRGLSSYNSPLHF
TGTGCCAGCAGCCTCAGGGGGCTGAGCTCCTATAATTCACCCCTCCACTTT
>NA|TRBV28|NA|TRBJ1-1
CASRQTGTEAFF
TGTGCCAGCAGGCAAACAGGGACTGAAGCTTTCTTT
>NA|TRBV29-1|TRBD2|TRBJ2-7
CSVEAGGAEQYF
TGCAGCGTTGAGGCGGGGGGCGCCGAGCAGTACTTC
>NA|TRBV29-1|NA|TRBJ2-3
CSAGLSEADTQYF
TGCAGCGCCGGACTCTCCGAAGCAGATACGCAGTATTTT
>once|TRBV6-2/TRBV6-3|TRBD2|TRBJ2-1
CASSVLAGGPDTYNEQFF
TGTGCCAGCAGTGTGCTAGCGGGGGGGCCTGATACCTACAATGAGCAGTTCTTC
>few|TRBV6-1|TRBD1|TRBJ1-2
CASSEGDSANYGYTF
TGTGCCAGCAGTGAAGGGGACAGCGCAAACTATGGCTACACCTTC
>NA|TRBV10-3|NA|TRBJ1-1
CAISWTVVTEAFF
TGTGCCATCAGTTGGACAGTCGTTACTGAAGCTTTCTTT
>NA|TRBV19|TRBD1|TRBJ1-1
CASGQAMNTEAFF
TGTGCCAGTGGACAGGCGATGAACACTGAAGCTTTCTTT
>NA|TRBV19|NA|TRBJ2-3
CASSTITDTQYF
TGTGCCAGTAGTACTATCACAGATACGCAGTATTTT
>NA|TRBV10-3|NA|TRBJ2-5
CAISDPGLPQETQYF
TGTGCCATCAGTGACCCGGGACTCCCCCAAGAGACCCAGTACTTC
>NA|TRBV10-1|NA|TRBJ2-2
CQTSPLHKNTGELFF
TGCCAAACATCGCCCCTCCACAAGAACACCGGGGAGCTGTTTTTT
>NA|TRBV5-5|NA|TRBJ2-2
CASSLGSGRGTGELFF
TGTGCCAGCAGCTTGGGGAGCGGGCGAGGGACCGGGGAGCTGTTTTTT
>NA|TRBV7-2|TRBD1|TRBJ1-1
CASSLVGTGGGTEAFF
TGTGCCAGCAGCTTAGTGGGGACAGGGGGCGGGACTGAAGCTTTCTTT
>once|TRBV6-5|NA|TRBJ2-1
CASSPLGPSYNEQFF
TGTGCCAGCAGCCCCCTGGGGCCTTCCTACAATGAGCAGTTCTTC
>NA|TRBV9|NA|TRBJ2-1
CASSVMGLANNEQFF
TGTGCCAGCAGCGTCATGGGACTCGCTAACAATGAGCAGTTCTTC
>once|TRBV7-2|NA|TRBJ2-2
CASSLQGTGFTGELFF
TGTGCCAGCAGCTTACAGGGTACAGGATTTACCGGGGAGCTGTTTTTT
>NA|TRBV4-1|TRBD1|TRBJ2-7
CASSQGAGTGRGYYEQYF
TGCGCCAGCAGCCAAGGAGCCGGGACAGGGCGGGGATACTACGAGCAGTACTTC
>NA|TRBV5-5|NA|TRBJ2-2
CASRDWTGRGGELFF
TGTGCCAGCAGGGACTGGACAGGGAGGGGCGGGGAGCTGTTTTTT
>NA|TRBV7-9|TRBD2|TRBJ2-7
CASSSRLAGDHEQYF
TGTGCCAGCAGTTCTCGACTAGCGGGAGACCACGAGCAGTACTTC
>NA|TRBV7-2|NA|TRBJ2-1
CASSLEPGAWGEQFF
TGTGCCAGCAGCTTAGAACCGGGAGCCTGGGGCGAGCAGTTCTTC
>NA|TRBV6-5|NA|TRBJ2-3
CASSYSWGVSTDTQYF
TGTGCCAGCAGTTATTCGTGGGGGGTGAGCACAGATACGCAGTATTTT
>NA|TRBV3-1/TRBV3-2|NA|TRBJ1-4
CASSQPTGLSQKLFF
TGTGCCAGCAGCCAACCGACAGGCCTGTCGCAAAAACTGTTTTTT
>NA|TRBV5-4|NA|TRBJ2-3
CASSIGGGQDTQYF
TGTGCCAGCAGCATCGGCGGCGGGCAAGATACGCAGTATTTT
>NA|TRBV7-2|TRBD2|TRBJ2-2
CASSLGITSGGYSTGELFF
TGTGCCAGCAGCTTAGGGATTACTAGCGGGGGATACTCGACCGGGGAGCTGTTTTTT
>NA|TRBV4-3|TRBD2|TRBJ2-1
CASSQEGGTGLAVRPIYNEQFF
TGCGCCAGCAGCCAAGAAGGGGGCACGGGACTAGCGGTGCGCCCGATATACAATGAGCAGTTCTTC
>NA|TRBV5-1|NA|TRBJ2-5
CASSDSARYQETQYF
TGCGCCAGCAGCGATAGCGCACGGTACCAAGAGACCCAGTACTTC
>NA|TRBV27|TRBD1|TRBJ1-5
CASRGTGTSVSNQPQHF
TGTGCCAGCAGGGGGACAGGGACGTCCGTTAGCAATCAGCCCCAGCATTTT
>NA|TRBV11-2|TRBD1|TRBJ2-3
CASSLRQGGTDTQYF
TGTGCCAGCAGCTTACGACAGGGAGGCACAGATACGCAGTATTTT
>NA|TRBV7-2|TRBD1|TRBJ2-7
CASSLTDRTGEQYF
TGTGCCAGCAGCTTAACGGACAGGACGGGCGAGCAGTACTTC
>NA|TRBV18|TRBD1|TRBJ1-2
CASSPPSGQGIRYTF
TGTGCCAGCTCACCACCTTCGGGACAGGGAATACGCTACACCTTC
>NA|TRBV14|NA|TRBJ2-3
CASSQDRSDTQYF
TGTGCCAGCAGCCAAGATCGGTCAGATACGCAGTATTTT
>NA|TRBV5-1|TRBD1|TRBJ1-6
CASSSGTGSSSPLHF
TGCGCCAGCAGCTCTGGGACAGGGTCGTCTTCACCCCTCCACTTT
>NA|TRBV9|TRBD1|TRBJ1-2
CASSVGGTGAGGYTF
TGTGCCAGCAGCGTAGGAGGGACAGGGGCTGGTGGCTACACCTTC
>NA|TRBV7-9|TRBD1|TRBJ1-1
CASGFTGDTEAFF
TGTGCCAGCGGATTTACAGGGGACACTGAAGCTTTCTTT
>NA|TRBV5-4|TRBD1|TRBJ2-5
CASSYRDSQETQYF
TGTGCCAGCAGCTACAGGGACAGCCAAGAGACCCAGTACTTC
>NA|TRBV6-2/TRBV6-3|NA|TRBJ1-1
CASSYRQTKAFF
TGTGCCAGCAGTTACCGACAGACAAAAGCTTTCTTT
>NA|TRBV7-9|TRBD1|TRBJ2-7
CASSSRDRTDYEQYF
TGTGCCAGCAGCTCACGGGACAGGACGGACTACGAGCAGTACTTC